The present TCR beta chain was sequenced within a study of blood T cell repertoires in COVID-19. Study details: Some COVID-19 samples were acute and others convalescent; all came from the United States, Italy and Spain. From T cells, B-cell-depleted T cells, or PBMCs came the material, which was cDNA or gDNA.

Assay used: immunoSEQ multiplex PCR; TCRdb lists only in-frame clones, some missing. The data show roughly 250,000 clones, with approximately 85% seen just once and roughly 2% held by the top ten. Participants had their cohort set by participant-reported clinical history. Cohort 3 recovered donors had two negative PCRs, clearance, or symptom resolution. Germline lookup yields CDR1 SGDLS and CDR2 YYNGEE. The CDR3 totals 14 residues. V dropped 0 bases and J dropped 2 bases, with 5 bases sitting between them. The sequencing sample was made of PBMCs or T cells enriched from blood (not recorded which). The origin of this receptor is a woman in her forties or fifties who had recovered from COVID-19. This chain links TRBV9 with TRBJ1-4, with a tentative D call TRBD1 (5 bases). This CDR3 is CASSVGGTNEKLFF. The CDR3 region has the DNA TGTGCCAGCAGCGTAGGGGGCACTAATGAAAAACTGTTTTTT.